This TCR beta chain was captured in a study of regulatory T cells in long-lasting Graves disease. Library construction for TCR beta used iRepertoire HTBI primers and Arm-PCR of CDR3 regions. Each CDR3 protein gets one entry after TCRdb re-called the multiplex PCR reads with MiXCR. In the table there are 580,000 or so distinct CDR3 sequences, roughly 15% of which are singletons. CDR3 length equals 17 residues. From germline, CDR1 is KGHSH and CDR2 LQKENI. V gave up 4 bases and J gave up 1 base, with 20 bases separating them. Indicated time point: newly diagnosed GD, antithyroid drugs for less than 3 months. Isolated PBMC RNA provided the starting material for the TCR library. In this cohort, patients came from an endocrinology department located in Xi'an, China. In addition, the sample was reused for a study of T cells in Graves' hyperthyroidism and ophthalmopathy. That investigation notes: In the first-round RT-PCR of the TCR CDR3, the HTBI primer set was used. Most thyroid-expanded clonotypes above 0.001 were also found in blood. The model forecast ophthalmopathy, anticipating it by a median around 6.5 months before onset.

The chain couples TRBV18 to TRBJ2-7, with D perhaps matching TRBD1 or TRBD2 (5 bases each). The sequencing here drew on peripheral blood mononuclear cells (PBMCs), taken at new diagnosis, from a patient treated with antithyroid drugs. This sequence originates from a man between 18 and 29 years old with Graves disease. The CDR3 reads CASSLGTGTARSYEQYF. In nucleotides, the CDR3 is TGTGCCAGCTCACTCGGGACGGGTACTGCACGGTCCTACGAGCAGTACTTC.